A single sample is the source of the 7 T cell receptor beta chains below, sequenced in a study of cytomegalovirus exposure and HLA in healthy donors. PCR involved 60 Vbeta and 13 Jbeta primers. The data were produced by immunoSEQ multiplex PCR, yet TCRdb's version contains in-frame clones alone and is incomplete. Of 150,000 to 200,000 clones listed, around 75% are singletons. The sequencing sample was made of PBMCs. Receptors originate from a male donor in good health and CMV-seronegative.

The rearrangement uses TRBV6-6 and TRBJ2-1; D gene ambiguous. CDR3 length: 13 residues. Germline V gene lookup returns CDR1 MNHNY and CDR2 SVGAGI (reference sequence). DNA for the CDR3: TGTTTTTTCAAGCAGAAGGCGGCATACGAGCAGTTCTTC. This encodes CFFKQKAAYEQFF.

This chain uses TRBV28 with TRBJ1-2; 8 bases map to TRBD1. The trim removed 6 bases at V and 3 bases at J, leaving 12 bases unmatched. The CDR3 is 16 amino acids. Looked up from germline, CDR1 is MDHEN and CDR2 is SYDVKM. This chain's CDR3 is CASSRKAGGEDYGYTF. The CDR3, as DNA: TGTGCCAGCAGCCGCAAGGCAGGGGGCGAAGACTATGGCTACACCTTC.

This chain uses TRBV29-1 with TRBJ1-6, with TRBD1 as a possible D gene (6 bases). V lost 4 bases to trimming and J lost 8 bases, with 15 bases between them. Germline V gives CDR1 SQVTM, CDR2 ANQGSEA. This CDR3 has 14 amino acids. In nucleotides, the CDR3 is TGCAGCGTTGGACCTAGGGGGTGGGATTCACCCCTCCACTTT. Residues: CSVGPRGWDSPLHF.

The chain employs TRBV18 and TRBJ2-7; D perhaps matches TRBD2 (7 bases). This CDR3 is built from 14 residues. Trimming removed 3 bases from V and 5 bases from J, with 14 bases in between. Germline CDR1 is KGHSH and CDR2 is LQKENI. CDR3 region: CASSPIPGGHEQYF. CDR3 bases: TGTGCCAGCTCACCTATTCCCGGGGGGCACGAGCAGTACTTC.

V gene TRBV9 combines with J gene TRBJ2-1, with D possibly being TRBD2 (6 bases). This CDR3 has 14 amino acids. V was pared by 0 bases and J by 8 bases, with 12 bases between. The germline gives CDR1 SGDLS, CDR2 YYNGEE. For the CDR3, the DNA is TGTGCCAGCAGCGTAGCTGGTAGCGGCGATGAGCAGTTCTTC. This translates into CASSVAGSGDEQFF.

CDR3 in DNA: TGTGCCAGCAGCTTGAACACGGGAGCCTCTGGGGCCAACGTCCTGACTTTC. It is translated as CASSLNTGASGANVLTF. The rearrangement uses TRBV7-9 and TRBJ2-6; a possible D gene is TRBD2 (6 bases). Deletions cut 3 bases from V and 0 bases from J, with 12 bases between. This CDR3 spans 17 amino acids. Germline V lookup: CDR1 SEHNR, CDR2 FQNEAQ (reference sequence).

The gene calls are TRBV25-1 and TRBJ2-1; D is undetermined. The germline CDR1 and CDR2 sequences are MGHDK and SYGVNS. This CDR3 comprises 11 residues. V dropped 0 bases and J dropped 10 bases, with 4 bases sitting between them. CDR3 nucleotide sequence: TGTGCCAGCAGTGAATACGCGGAGCAGTTCTTC. Translated, it gives CASSEYAEQFF.